The 18 T cell receptor beta chains presented below share a single source sample, sequenced in a study of T cells in localized non-small cell lung cancer. Sequencing was performed with immunoSEQ multiplex PCR; in TCRdb, only in-frame clones are kept and a portion is missing. The sample yields about 20,000 clones, approximately 87% seen once. The sample was PBMCs, taken before any cancer treatment. The receptors shown here come from a man between 40 and 70 years old with stage II squamous cell lung carcinoma.

V is TRBV6-5 and J is TRBJ1-1; no definite D call. Germline V gene lookup returns CDR1 MNHEY and CDR2 SVGAGI. This CDR3 has 13 amino acids. Trimming cost V 7 bases and J 7 bases, with 16 bases left between them. CDR3 sequence: CASNRLSGGEAFF. The CDR3 DNA sequence: TGTGCCAGCAACCGTCTCTCGGGAGGTGAAGCTTTCTTT.

The chain couples TRBV6-1 to TRBJ1-4, with TRBD1 identical over 8 bases. This CDR3 is built from 15 residues. The V gene end was trimmed by 3 bases and the J gene end by 8 bases; junction bases not matched to a gene: 8. Looked up from germline, CDR1 is MNHNS and CDR2 is SASEGT. CDR3 sequence: CASSEEDRVREKLFF. The CDR3 DNA reads TGTGCCAGCAGTGAGGAGGACAGGGTACGGGAAAAACTGTTTTTT.

The chain has TRBV29-1 and TRBJ2-1; no clear D. The CDR3 loop spans 13 amino acids. Germline V CDR1 and CDR2: SQVTM, ANQGSEA. The germline V and J ends were trimmed by 6 bases and 0 bases, with 9 bases remaining between them. This chain's CDR3 is CSVQSDSYNEQFF. The CDR3 nucleotides are TGCAGCGTCCAATCAGACTCCTACAATGAGCAGTTCTTC.

The rearrangement uses TRBV10-3 and TRBJ2-1; the match to TRBD2 covers 9 bases. The germline gives CDR1 ENHRY, CDR2 SYGVKD. Trimming cost V 2 bases and J 6 bases; bases outside gene matches: 11. The CDR3 is 17 amino acids. The CDR3 loop is CAISEEGMTSGLNEQFF. The CDR3 DNA reads TGTGCCATCAGTGAGGAGGGGATGACTAGCGGCCTCAATGAGCAGTTCTTC.

The chain carries TRBV30 and TRBJ1-1; D might be TRBD1 (6 bases). The CDR3 runs 15 residues. Germline V CDR1 and CDR2: GTSNPN, SVGIG (reference sequence). V gave up 0 bases and J gave up 4 bases, with 15 bases separating them. CDR3 sequence reads: CAWSVRGAARTEAFF. CDR3 bases: TGTGCCTGGAGTGTTAGGGGGGCGGCACGCACTGAAGCTTTCTTT. The complete variable domain, with remaining parts taken from reference TRBV30 and TRBJ1-1, reads SQTIHQWPATLVQPVGSPLSLECTVEGTSNPNLYWYRQAAGRGLQLLFYSVGIGQISSEVPQNLSASRPQDRQFILSSKKLLLSDSGFYLCAWSVRGAARTEAFFGQGTRLTVV.

V and J are TRBV7-2 and TRBJ2-1, with 8 bases lining up with TRBD2. CDR1 SGHTA and CDR2 FQGNSA come from the germline V gene. The ends lost 5 bases at V and 4 bases at J; junction bases unmatched: 10. The CDR3 is made up of 16 amino acids. This CDR3 is CASSGYSGAEYNEQFF. CDR3 coding DNA: TGTGCCAGCAGCGGATATAGCGGGGCAGAATACAATGAGCAGTTCTTC. The full variable domain, with the rest looked up from reference TRBV7-2 and TRBJ2-1, is GAGVSQSPSNKVTEKGKDVELRCDPISGHTALYWYRQSLGQGLEFLIYFQGNSAPDKSGLPSDRFSAERTGGSVSTLTIQRTQQEDSAVYLCASSGYSGAEYNEQFFGPGTRLTVL.

CDR3 residues: CASRTGRVNEKLFF. DNA for the CDR3: TGTGCCAGCCGGACAGGGAGGGTTAATGAAAAACTGTTTTTT. This chain uses TRBV2 with TRBJ1-4, with 8 bases that match TRBD1. The CDR3 sequence is 14 residues long. J was trimmed by 4 bases and V by 8 bases; bases with no gene match: 6. Germline CDR1 and CDR2: SNHLY and FYNNEI. Full variable domain (outside the CDR3, taken from reference TRBV2 and TRBJ1-4): EPEVTQTPSHQVTQMGQEVILRCVPISNHLYFYWYRQILGQKVEFLVSFYNNEISEKSEIFDDQFSVERPDGSNFTLKIRSTKLEDSAMYFCASRTGRVNEKLFFGSGTQLSVL.

The J gene is TRBJ1-6, the V gene TRBV5-6; tentatively, D is TRBD1 (6 bases). The CDR3 consists of 19 residues. V was pared by 0 bases and J by 2 bases, with 18 bases between. Germline values: CDR1 SGHDT, CDR2 YYEEEE. Here the CDR3 reads CASSLEYNPGVTYNSPLHF. The CDR3 bases are TGTGCCAGCAGCTTGGAGTACAATCCAGGGGTCACCTATAATTCACCCCTCCACTTT.

The chain has TRBV5-8 and TRBJ2-1, with D tentatively TRBD1 (5 bases). V was cut by 0 bases and J by 4 bases, with 11 bases left in between. The V gene's germline CDR1 is SGHTS and CDR2 YDEGEE. The CDR3 is made up of 15 amino acids. The CDR3 here is CASSLGQGRYNEQFF. The CDR3 DNA sequence: TGTGCCAGCAGCTTGGGTCAGGGCAGGTACAATGAGCAGTTCTTC.

By share of the sample, this clone is medium-sized. This chain connects TRBV18 to TRBJ2-7; 8 bases are a match to TRBD2. The CDR3 is 20 residues long. The germline V gene encodes CDR1 KGHSH and CDR2 LQKENI. The ends lost 3 bases at V and 2 bases at J; junction bases unmatched: 21. DNA for the CDR3: TGTGCCAGCTCACCGGCCCTTTTCGGGTTCGTAGCGGGGACTCCCTACGAGCAGTACTTC. Translating gives CASSPALFGFVAGTPYEQYF. Based on the CDR3 plus reference TRBV18 and TRBJ2-7, the full variable domain is NAGVMQNPRHLVRRRGQEARLRCSPMKGHSHVYWYRQLPEEGLKFMVYLQKENIIDESGMPKERFSAEFPKEGPSILRIQQVVRGDSAAYFCASSPALFGFVAGTPYEQYFGPGTRLTVT.

The V call is TRBV19, the J call TRBJ1-2, with TRBD1 identical over 9 bases. Germline lookup yields CDR1 LNHDA and CDR2 SQIVND (reference sequence). Trimming removed 4 bases from V and 11 bases from J; junction bases left unmatched: 11. This CDR3 is built from 14 residues. The CDR3 loop reads CASSSGGTGGAYTF. CDR3 coding DNA: TGTGCCAGTAGTAGTGGGGGCACAGGGGGCGCTTACACCTTC.

This chain connects TRBV10-1 to TRBJ1-1; D is perhaps TRBD1 (5 bases). Germline-derived CDR1 and CDR2 are WNHNN and SYGVQD (reference sequence). This CDR3 region has 14 residues. V lost 5 bases, J lost 3 bases, and 13 bases lay in between. CDR3 nucleotide sequence: TGCGCCAGCAGTCCTGCAGGGACCTACACTGAAGCTTTCTTT. Its translation: CASSPAGTYTEAFF.

This chain links TRBV2 with TRBJ2-6; no definite D call. In germline, CDR1 is SNHLY, CDR2 FYNNEI. Trimming cost V 0 bases and J 3 bases, with 9 bases left between them. The CDR3 has 16 amino acids. CDR3 amino acids: CASSEAVVYGANVLTF. Written as DNA, the CDR3 is TGTGCCAGCAGTGAAGCGGTGGTTTATGGGGCCAACGTCCTGACTTTC.

The chain employs TRBV21-1 and TRBJ1-2; the table calls TRBD1, which could not be checked here. TRBV21-1 is designated a pseudogene. CDR3 size: 19 residues. The chain's CDR3 is CASSKVPGGSGTANYGYTF. For the CDR3, the DNA is TGTGCCAGCAGCAAAGTCCCTGGGGGTTCGGGGACAGCGAACTATGGCTACACCTTC.

J is TRBJ2-5 and V is TRBV5-6; TRBD1 or TRBD2 may be the D gene (6 bases each). The CDR3 loop spans 15 amino acids. Germline V gives CDR1 SGHDT, CDR2 YYEEEE. V gave up 4 bases and J gave up 2 bases, with 15 bases separating them. The CDR3 loop is CASSLGGGLQETQYF. CDR3 bases: TGTGCCAGCAGCCTCGGAGGGGGATTACAAGAGACCCAGTACTTC.

The J gene is TRBJ2-2, the V gene TRBV15; the D is unclear. Between the trimmed V and J ends, which lost 0 bases and 0 bases, there was a span of 5 bases. The germline gives CDR1 LNHNV, CDR2 YYDKDF (reference sequence). This CDR3 contains 15 residues. DNA of the CDR3: TGTGCCACCAGCAGAGATTTAGCGAACACCGGGGAGCTGTTTTTT. It yields the protein CATSRDLANTGELFF.

This sequence joins TRBV7-2 and TRBJ1-4; D remains ambiguous. The CDR3 totals 13 residues. Germline V gives CDR1 SGHTA, CDR2 FQGNSA. The V end was cut by 9 bases, the J end by 2 bases, with 10 bases between. The CDR3 DNA is TGTGCCAGTTGCCCCAGCACTAATGAAAAACTGTTTTTT. It yields the protein CASCPSTNEKLFF. Looking up the rest from reference TRBV7-2 and TRBJ1-4 gives the full variable domain: GAGVSQSPSNKVTEKGKDVELRCDPISGHTALYWYRQSLGQGLEFLIYFQGNSAPDKSGLPSDRFSAERTGGSVSTLTIQRTQQEDSAVYLCASCPSTNEKLFFGSGTQLSVL.

The chain combines TRBV19 with TRBJ1-1, with 8 bases lining up with TRBD1. The CDR3 has 17 residues. Germline V lookup: CDR1 LNHDA, CDR2 SQIVND (reference sequence). The V and J ends lost 3 bases and 2 bases, in that order; junction bases with no gene match: 11. CDR3 sequence: CASSIPDRGALNTEAFF. CDR3 bases: TGTGCCAGTAGTATCCCCGACAGGGGCGCCCTCAACACTGAAGCTTTCTTT.